A single T cell receptor (beta chain) is shown here with its context. Its antigen is undetermined. Sequencing used immunoSEQ multiplex PCR; TCRdb keeps in-frame clones, though not all of them. The sample records approximately 97,000 clones, approximately 94% being singletons. The sample is drawn from a study of cytomegalovirus exposure and HLA in healthy donors. The study, taken as a whole, reports: In vitro assays verified that a few CMV-associated chains recognized CMV antigens specifically.

V gave up 3 bases and J gave up 1 base, with 10 bases separating them. CDR1 and CDR2 from the germline V gene are MDHEN and SYDVKM. This CDR3 comprises 16 residues. J is TRBJ2-6 and V is TRBV28; weak D call: TRBD1 (5 bases). This receptor was taken from a young woman in good health and CMV-seropositive. Sequencing used PBMCs. Written as DNA, the CDR3 is TGTGCCAGCAGTTTTCGGCCAGGGTCTGGGGCCAACGTCCTGACTTTC. Protein product: CASSFRPGSGANVLTF.